This T cell receptor beta chain was found in a study of blood T cell repertoires in COVID-19. Across the study: COVID-19 samples from acute and convalescent phases originated in the United States, Italy and Spain. T cells, B-cell-depleted T cells, or PBMCs provided the cDNA or gDNA that served as material.

Some clones are missing from TCRdb's copy, which holds only in-frame ones; the method was immunoSEQ multiplex PCR. The table lists approximately 150,000 clones, more than 80% of them singletons, with under 15% in the top ten. Germline V lookup: CDR1 LNHDA, CDR2 SQIVND (reference sequence). The CDR3 covers 12 residues. V was pared by 5 bases and J by 8 bases, with 12 bases between. A Seattle source enrolled patients during active infection and followed them longitudinally. This sequence was found in a man younger than 35 with COVID-19, enrolled during active disease. The sample was peripheral blood. The chain combines TRBV19 with TRBJ1-1, with a tentative D call TRBD1 (6 bases). CDR3 coding DNA: TGTGCCAGTAGTCCCGGGACACGAGAAGCTTTCTTT. This encodes CASSPGTREAFF.